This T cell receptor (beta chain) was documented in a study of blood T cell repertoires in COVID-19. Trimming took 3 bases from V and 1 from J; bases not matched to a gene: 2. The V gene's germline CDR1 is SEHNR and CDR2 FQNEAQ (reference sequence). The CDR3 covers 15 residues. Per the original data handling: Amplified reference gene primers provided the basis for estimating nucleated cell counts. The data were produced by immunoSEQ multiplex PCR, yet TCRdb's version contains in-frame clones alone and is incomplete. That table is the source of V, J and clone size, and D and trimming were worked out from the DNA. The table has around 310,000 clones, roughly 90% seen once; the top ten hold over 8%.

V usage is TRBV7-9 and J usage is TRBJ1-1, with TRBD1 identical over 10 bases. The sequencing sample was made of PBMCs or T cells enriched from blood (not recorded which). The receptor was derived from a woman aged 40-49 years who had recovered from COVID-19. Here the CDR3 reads CASSLTGGTNTEAFF. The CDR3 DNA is TGTGCCAGCAGCTTGACAGGGGGCACGAACACTGAAGCTTTCTTT.